The T cell receptor (beta chain) under discussion was sequenced for a study of OX40 agonist ivuxolimab in advanced cancers. TCRdb's table, derived via immunoSEQ multiplex PCR, lists solely in-frame clones and lacks some. Here the sample spans about 41,000 clones, about 87% being singletons. CDR1 and CDR2 (germline): LNHNV, YYDKDF (reference sequence). The CDR3 extends over 16 amino acids. The V end was cut by 1 base, the J end by 6 bases, with 16 bases between. This sequence originates from an adult with an advanced solid tumor such as melanoma, head and neck, liver or kidney cancer. The material sequenced was CD4+ or CD8+ T cells sorted from blood, taken in a trial of the OX40 agonist ivuxolimab. The chain uses TRBV15 and TRBJ1-5, with D uncertain. CDR3 region: CATSRVWSGGVQPQHF. CDR3 sequence (DNA): TGTGCCACCAGCAGAGTGTGGTCGGGTGGAGTTCAGCCCCAGCATTTT.